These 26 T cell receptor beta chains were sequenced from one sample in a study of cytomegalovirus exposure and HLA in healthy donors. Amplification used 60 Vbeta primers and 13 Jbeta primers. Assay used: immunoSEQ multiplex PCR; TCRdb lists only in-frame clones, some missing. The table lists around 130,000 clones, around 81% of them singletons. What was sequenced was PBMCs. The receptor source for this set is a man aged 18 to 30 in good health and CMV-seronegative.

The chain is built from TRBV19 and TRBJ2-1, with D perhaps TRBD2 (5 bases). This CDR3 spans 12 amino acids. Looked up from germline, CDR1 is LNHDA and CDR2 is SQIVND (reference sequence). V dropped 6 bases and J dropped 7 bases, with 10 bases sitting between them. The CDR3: CASSGVGNEQFF. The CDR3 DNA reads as TGTGCCAGTAGCGGGGTTGGGAATGAGCAGTTCTTC.

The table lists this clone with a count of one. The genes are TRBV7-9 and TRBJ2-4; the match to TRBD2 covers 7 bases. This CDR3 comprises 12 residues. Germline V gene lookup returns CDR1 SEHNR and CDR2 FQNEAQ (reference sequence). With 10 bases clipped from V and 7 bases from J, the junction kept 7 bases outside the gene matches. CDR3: CATGLETNIQYF. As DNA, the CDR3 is TGTGCCACAGGACTAGAAACCAACATTCAGTACTTC.

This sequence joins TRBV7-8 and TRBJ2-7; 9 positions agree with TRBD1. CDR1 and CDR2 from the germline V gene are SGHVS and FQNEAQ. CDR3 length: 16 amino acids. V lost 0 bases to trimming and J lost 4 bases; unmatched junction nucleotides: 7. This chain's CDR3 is CASSLATGTGRYEQYF. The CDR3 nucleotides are TGTGCCAGCAGCTTAGCCACCGGGACAGGGAGGTACGAGCAGTACTTC.

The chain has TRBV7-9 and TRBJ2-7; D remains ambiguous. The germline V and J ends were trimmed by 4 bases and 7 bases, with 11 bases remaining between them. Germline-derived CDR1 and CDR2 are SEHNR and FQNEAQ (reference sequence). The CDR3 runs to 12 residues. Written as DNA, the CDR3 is TGTGCCAGCAGCTCGTCCTACGGGGAGCAGTACTTC. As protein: CASSSSYGEQYF.

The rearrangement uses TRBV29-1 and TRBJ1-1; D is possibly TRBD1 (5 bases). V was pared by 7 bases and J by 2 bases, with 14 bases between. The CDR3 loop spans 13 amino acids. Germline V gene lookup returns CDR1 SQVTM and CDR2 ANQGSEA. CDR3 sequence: CSAGPGLNTEAFF. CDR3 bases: TGCAGCGCTGGGCCGGGACTTAACACTGAAGCTTTCTTT.

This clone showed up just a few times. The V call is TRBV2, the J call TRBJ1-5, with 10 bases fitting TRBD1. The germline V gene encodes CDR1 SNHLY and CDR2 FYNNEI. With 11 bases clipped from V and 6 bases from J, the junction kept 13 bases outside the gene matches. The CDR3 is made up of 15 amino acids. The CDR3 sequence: CAAARADRGIQPQHF. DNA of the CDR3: TGTGCCGCAGCCCGGGCGGACAGGGGGATTCAGCCCCAGCATTTT.

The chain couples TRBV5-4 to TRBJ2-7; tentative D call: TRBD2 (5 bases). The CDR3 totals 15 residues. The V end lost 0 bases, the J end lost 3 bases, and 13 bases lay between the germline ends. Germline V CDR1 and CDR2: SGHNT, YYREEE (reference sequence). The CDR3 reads CASSLANRAGYEQYF. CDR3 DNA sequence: TGTGCCAGCAGCTTGGCCAATCGGGCGGGCTACGAGCAGTACTTC.

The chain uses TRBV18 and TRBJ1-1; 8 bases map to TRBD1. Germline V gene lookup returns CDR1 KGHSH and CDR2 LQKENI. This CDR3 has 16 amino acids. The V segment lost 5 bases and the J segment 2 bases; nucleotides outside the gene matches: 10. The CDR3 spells CASSAILDRGNTEAFF. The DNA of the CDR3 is TGTGCCAGCTCAGCAATCCTTGACAGGGGAAACACTGAAGCTTTCTTT.

The CDR3 is CASGRFANTGELFF. CDR3 nucleotide sequence: TGCGCCAGCGGCAGGTTCGCGAACACCGGGGAGCTGTTTTTT. This chain uses TRBV10-2 with TRBJ2-2; no firm D call. The CDR3 contains 14 residues. Trimming removed 8 bases from V and 0 bases from J, with 10 bases in between. Per germline, CDR1 WSHSY and CDR2 SAAADI.

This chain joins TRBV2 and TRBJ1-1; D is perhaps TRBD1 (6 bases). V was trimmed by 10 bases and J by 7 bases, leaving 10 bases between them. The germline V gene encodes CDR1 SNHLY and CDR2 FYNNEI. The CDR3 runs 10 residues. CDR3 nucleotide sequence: TGTGCCACACAGGGAATTGAAGCTTTCTTT. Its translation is CATQGIEAFF.

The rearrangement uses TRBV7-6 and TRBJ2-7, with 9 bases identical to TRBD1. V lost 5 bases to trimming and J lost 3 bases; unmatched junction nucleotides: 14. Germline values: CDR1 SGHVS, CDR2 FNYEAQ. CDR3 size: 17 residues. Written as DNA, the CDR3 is TGTGCCAGCAGCCCTTACTCGACAGGGGGGATCATCTACGAGCAGTACTTC. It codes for CASSPYSTGGIIYEQYF. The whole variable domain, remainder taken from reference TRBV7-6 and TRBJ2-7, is GAGVSQSPRYKVTKRGQDVALRCDPISGHVSLYWYRQALGQGPEFLTYFNYEAQQDKSGLPNDRFSAERPEGSISTLTIQRTEQRDSAMYRCASSPYSTGGIIYEQYFGPGTRLTVT.

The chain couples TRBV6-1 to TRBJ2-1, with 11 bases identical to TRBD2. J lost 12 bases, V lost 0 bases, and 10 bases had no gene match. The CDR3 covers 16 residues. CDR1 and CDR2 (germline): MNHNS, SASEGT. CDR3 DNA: TGTGCCAGCAGTGAAGCGCCTAGCGGGGGGCCCTTAGGGCAGTTCTTC. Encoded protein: CASSEAPSGGPLGQFF.

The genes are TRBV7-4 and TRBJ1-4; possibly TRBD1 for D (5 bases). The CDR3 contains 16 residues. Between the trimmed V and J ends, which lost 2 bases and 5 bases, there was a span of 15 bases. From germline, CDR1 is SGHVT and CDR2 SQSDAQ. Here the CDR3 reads CASSLIIEGVNEKLFF. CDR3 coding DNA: TGTGCCAGCAGCTTAATCATTGAAGGGGTCAATGAAAAACTGTTTTTT.

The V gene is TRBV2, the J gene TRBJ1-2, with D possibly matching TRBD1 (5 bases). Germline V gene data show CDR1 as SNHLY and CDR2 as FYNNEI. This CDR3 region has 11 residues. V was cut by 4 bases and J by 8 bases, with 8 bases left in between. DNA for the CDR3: TGTGCCAGCAGTGGGTGGGGCGGCTACACCTTC. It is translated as CASSGWGGYTF.

Here the CDR3 reads CASSKDSSYEQYF. The DNA of the CDR3 is TGTGCCAGCAGCAAGGACAGTAGCTACGAGCAGTACTTC. This chain joins TRBV5-4 and TRBJ2-7, with D maybe TRBD1 (6 bases). In germline, CDR1 is SGHNT, CDR2 YYREEE (reference sequence). Trimming cost V 4 bases and J 3 bases, with 11 bases left between them. The CDR3 consists of 13 residues.

CDR3 region: CASSSPTDSSNQPQHF. As DNA, the CDR3 is TGTGCCAGCAGTTCCCCCACCGACAGTAGCAATCAGCCCCAGCATTTT. The rearrangement links TRBV28 to TRBJ1-5, with D possibly being TRBD1 (5 bases). The CDR3 has 16 amino acids. V dropped 4 bases and J dropped 0 bases, with 13 bases sitting between them. Germline CDR1 reads MDHEN; CDR2 reads SYDVKM.

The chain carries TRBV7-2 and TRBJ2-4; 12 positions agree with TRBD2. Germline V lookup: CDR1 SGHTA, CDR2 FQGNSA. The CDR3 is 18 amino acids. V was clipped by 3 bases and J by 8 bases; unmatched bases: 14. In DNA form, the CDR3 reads TGTGCCAGCAGCTTGCGGCTAGCGGGGGGGCGAAGGGGGGACATTCAGTACTTC. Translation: CASSLRLAGGRRGDIQYF.

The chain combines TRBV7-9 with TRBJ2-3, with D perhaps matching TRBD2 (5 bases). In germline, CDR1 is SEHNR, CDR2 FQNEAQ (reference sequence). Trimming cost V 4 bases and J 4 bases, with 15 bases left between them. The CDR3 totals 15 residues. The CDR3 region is CASSSRGLGPDTQYF. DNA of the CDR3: TGTGCCAGCAGCTCCAGAGGGCTAGGCCCAGATACGCAGTATTTT.

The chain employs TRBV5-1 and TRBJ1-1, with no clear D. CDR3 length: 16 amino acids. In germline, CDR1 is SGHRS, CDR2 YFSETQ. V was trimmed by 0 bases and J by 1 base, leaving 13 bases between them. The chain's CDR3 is CASSLASRGGNTEAFF. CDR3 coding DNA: TGCGCCAGCAGCTTGGCTTCCCGGGGTGGGAACACTGAAGCTTTCTTT.

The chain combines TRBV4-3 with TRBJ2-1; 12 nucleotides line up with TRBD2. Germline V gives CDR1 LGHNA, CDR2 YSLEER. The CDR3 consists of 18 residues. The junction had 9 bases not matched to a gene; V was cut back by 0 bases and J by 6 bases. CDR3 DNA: TGCGCCAGCAGCCAAGAGGGGCTAGCGGGGGGGAATCTCAATGAGCAGTTCTTC. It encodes CASSQEGLAGGNLNEQFF.

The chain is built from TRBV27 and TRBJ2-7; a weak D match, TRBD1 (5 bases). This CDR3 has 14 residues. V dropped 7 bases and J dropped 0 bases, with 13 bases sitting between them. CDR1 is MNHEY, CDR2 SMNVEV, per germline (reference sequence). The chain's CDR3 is CASNRGPSSYEQYF. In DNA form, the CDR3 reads TGTGCCAGCAATAGGGGTCCTAGCTCCTACGAGCAGTACTTC.

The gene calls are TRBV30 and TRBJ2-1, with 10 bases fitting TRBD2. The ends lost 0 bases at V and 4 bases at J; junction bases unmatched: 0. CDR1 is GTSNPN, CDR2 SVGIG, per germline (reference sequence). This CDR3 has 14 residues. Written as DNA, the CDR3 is TGTGCCTGGAGTGTACTAGCGGGGTACAATGAGCAGTTCTTC. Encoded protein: CAWSVLAGYNEQFF.

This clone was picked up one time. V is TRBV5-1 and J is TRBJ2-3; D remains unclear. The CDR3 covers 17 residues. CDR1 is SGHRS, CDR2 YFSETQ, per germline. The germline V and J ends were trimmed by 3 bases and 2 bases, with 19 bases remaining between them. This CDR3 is CASSSLTLTPYTDTQYF. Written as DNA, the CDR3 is TGCGCCAGCAGCTCTCTGACTCTCACCCCTTACACAGATACGCAGTATTTT. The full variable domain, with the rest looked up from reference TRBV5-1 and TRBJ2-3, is KAGVTQTPRYLIKTRGQQVTLSCSPISGHRSVSWYQQTPGQGLQFLFEYFSETQRNKGNFPGRFSGRQFSNSRSEMNVSTLELGDSALYLCASSSLTLTPYTDTQYFGPGTRLTVL.

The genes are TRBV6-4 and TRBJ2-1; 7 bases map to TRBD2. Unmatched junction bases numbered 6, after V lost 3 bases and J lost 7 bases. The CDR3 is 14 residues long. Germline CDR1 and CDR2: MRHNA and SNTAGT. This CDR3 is CASSDGAGGNEQFF. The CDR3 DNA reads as TGTGCCAGCAGTGATGGTGCCGGGGGGAATGAGCAGTTCTTC.

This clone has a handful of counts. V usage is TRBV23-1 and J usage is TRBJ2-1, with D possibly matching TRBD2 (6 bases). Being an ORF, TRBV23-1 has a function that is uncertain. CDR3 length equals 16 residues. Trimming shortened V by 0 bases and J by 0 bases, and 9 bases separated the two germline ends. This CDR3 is CASSQSAGCSYNEQFF. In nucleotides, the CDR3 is TGCGCCAGCAGTCAATCGGCGGGGTGCTCCTACAATGAGCAGTTCTTC.

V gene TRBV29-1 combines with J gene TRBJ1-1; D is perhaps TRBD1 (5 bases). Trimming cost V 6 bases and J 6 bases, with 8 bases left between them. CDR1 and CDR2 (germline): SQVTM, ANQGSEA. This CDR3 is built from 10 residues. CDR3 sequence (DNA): TGCAGCGTGACAGAGCCTGAAGCTTTCTTT. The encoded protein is CSVTEPEAFF.